This is a list of T cell receptor beta chains from one sample in a study of CD8+CD57+ T cells in acquired aplastic anemia. TCRdb reprocessed the reads via MiXCR and lists one record per CDR3 protein. The table has 50,000 to 70,000 distinct CDR3 sequences, roughly 58% seen once. The sample comprised sorted CD4+, CD8+, or CD8+CD57+ T cells (not recorded which) from PBMCs. The receptors shown here come from a human donor in good health, serving as a control. CDR3s include the opening cysteine and the closing phenylalanine or tryptophan. D genes are given only for firm matches. Some rows have no size entry. The others give once, few or many, or a class for an expanded clone.

13,few,TRBJ1-2,TRBV7-9,.,CANGGGAPYGYTF,TGTGCCAATGGAGGAGGGGCTCCCTATGGCTACACCTTC
14,.,TRBJ1-2,TRBV25-1,TRBD1,CGKIGGGGNYGYTF,TGTGGGAAGATAGGAGGGGGCGGTAACTATGGCTACACCTTC
10,.,TRBJ2-5,TRBV29-1,.,CSGRGETQYF,TGCAGCGGGAGGGGAGAGACCCAGTACTTC
12,.,TRBJ1-2,TRBV20-1,TRBD1,CSARQGADGYTF,TGCAGTGCTAGGCAGGGGGCAGATGGCTACACCTTC
15,.,TRBJ2-2,TRBV5-1,TRBD2,CASSFSGLAGGELFF,TGCGCCAGCAGCTTCTCAGGACTAGCGGGCGGGGAGCTGTTTTTT
13,.,TRBJ2-5,TRBV29-1,TRBD1,CSVNPGQGKTQYF,TGCAGCGTTAATCCGGGACAGGGAAAGACCCAGTACTTC
12,.,TRBJ1-2,TRBV24-1,TRBD1,CATWDRGQGYTF,TGTGCCACCTGGGACAGGGGGCAGGGCTACACCTTC
16,.,TRBJ2-1,TRBV11-2,TRBD2,CASSPQRGGSYNEQFF,TGTGCCAGCAGCCCCCAGCGGGGGGGCTCCTACAATGAGCAGTTCTTC
14,once,TRBJ1-6,TRBV20-1,TRBD1,CSASPGTGGAPLHF,TGCAGTGCTTCACCCGGGACAGGGGGGGCACCCCTCCACTTT
16,.,TRBJ1-2,TRBV15,TRBD1,CATSRGGGQGIGGYTF,TGTGCCACCAGCAGAGGCGGGGGACAGGGAATCGGTGGCTACACCTTC
14,.,TRBJ2-7,TRBV15,TRBD1,CATSERDRAYEQYF,TGTGCCACCAGCGAACGGGACAGAGCCTACGAGCAGTACTTC
12,.,TRBJ2-7,TRBV2,.,CASGGRIYEQYF,TGTGCCAGCGGGGGCCGGATCTACGAGCAGTACTTC
16,.,TRBJ2-1,TRBV7-7,TRBD2,CASSLVREGLRNGQFF,TGTGCCAGCAGCTTAGTGCGGGAGGGCCTGAGGAATGGGCAGTTCTTC
18,.,TRBJ1-1,TRBV11-1,TRBD1,CASSHQDRAGAMNTEAFF,TGTGCCAGCAGCCACCAGGACAGGGCGGGCGCGATGAACACTGAAGCTTTCTTT
17,.,TRBJ2-1,TRBV14,TRBD2,CASSQITGTSGTDGQFF,TGTGCCAGCAGCCAGATAACCGGGACTAGCGGGACTGATGGGCAGTTCTTC
17,.,TRBJ2-2,TRBV24-1,TRBD2,CATSDLGLAGLSGELFF,TGTGCCACCAGTGATCTTGGACTAGCGGGCCTATCCGGGGAGCTGTTTTTT
13,.,TRBJ2-7,TRBV15,.,CATSSNGGYEQYF,TGTGCCACCAGCAGTAACGGGGGATACGAGCAGTACTTC
21,.,TRBJ2-7,TRBV25-1,.,CASSIYLCSVGMLGGTLEQYF,.
14,few,TRBJ2-7,TRBV19,TRBD1,CASSPGTGTYEQYF,TGTGCCAGTAGCCCCGGGACAGGAACCTACGAGCAGTACTTC
15,.,TRBJ1-6,TRBV24-1,.,CATSDLWDTNSPLHF,TGTGCCACCAGTGATTTATGGGACACTAATTCACCCCTCCACTTT
14,.,TRBJ1-2,TRBV7-2,.,CASSPRPTRFGYTF,TGTGCCAGCAGCCCTCGCCCCACGCGGTTTGGCTACACCTTC
10,.,TRBJ2-1,TRBV2,.,CATLATEQFF,TGTGCCACCCTCGCGACGGAGCAGTTCTTC
16,.,TRBJ2-7,TRBV11-1,TRBD1,CASSLGGTGRSYEQYF,TGTGCCAGCAGCTTAGGTGGGACAGGGCGTTCCTACGAGCAGTACTTC
12,.,TRBJ2-7,TRBV10-3,TRBD2,CAILRGAYEQYF,TGTGCCATCCTCCGGGGGGCCTACGAGCAGTACTTC
14,many,TRBJ2-3,TRBV6-5,.,CASSYSRYEDTQYF,TGTGCCAGCAGTTACTCGAGATATGAAGATACGCAGTATTTT
13,.,TRBJ2-7,TRBV10-3,.,CAISETGLSEQYF,TGTGCCATCAGTGAGACAGGGTTGAGCGAGCAGTACTTC
16,many,TRBJ2-7,TRBV9,TRBD1,CASSQYPRDRSYEQYF,TGTGCCAGCAGCCAATACCCCCGGGACAGGTCCTACGAGCAGTACTTC
13,.,TRBJ1-4,TRBV20-1,TRBD1,CSARGATGLELFF,TGCAGTGCTAGGGGGGCGACAGGGTTGGAACTGTTTTTT
18,many,TRBJ2-1,TRBV6-2/TRBV6-3,.,CASSSYLLGAGANNEQFF,TGTGCCAGCAGTTCCTACCTCCTGGGGGCGGGAGCTAACAATGAGCAGTTCTTC
16,.,TRBJ2-5,TRBV19,TRBD2,CASSSRTSGIQETQYF,TGTGCCAGTAGTTCCCGGACTAGCGGGATCCAAGAGACCCAGTACTTC
12,.,TRBJ1-1,TRBV7-6,.,CASSLRQAEAFF,TGTGCCAGCAGCTTACGGCAGGCAGAAGCTTTCTTT
16,many,TRBJ2-1,TRBV5-1,TRBD2,CASSMTSGRPGNEQFF,TGCGCCAGCAGCATGACTAGCGGGAGGCCGGGGAATGAGCAGTTCTTC
15,.,TRBJ1-4,TRBV2,TRBD1,CASRRGQGVNEKLFF,TGTGCCAGCAGACGGGGACAGGGGGTAAATGAAAAACTGTTTTTT
13,many,TRBJ2-1,TRBV7-3,.,CASSLITVNEQFF,TGTGCCAGCAGCTTAATAACTGTTAATGAGCAGTTCTTC
14,many,TRBJ1-4,TRBV6-5,.,CASSYSSWDEKLFF,TGTGCCAGCAGTTACAGTTCATGGGACGAAAAACTGTTTTTT
15,few,TRBJ2-7,TRBV9,.,CASSVATGAPYEQYF,TGTGCCAGCAGCGTAGCGACGGGGGCCCCCTACGAGCAGTACTTC
14,few,TRBJ2-7,TRBV10-2,TRBD1,CASSESTGIYEQYF,TGCGCCAGCAGTGAGTCGACAGGGATCTACGAGCAGTACTTC
13,many,TRBJ2-1,TRBV9,.,CASSSSGRTEQFF,TGTGCCAGCAGCTCATCAGGGCGTACTGAGCAGTTCTTC
15,.,TRBJ2-3,TRBV5-1,TRBD1,CASSSTGGNTDTQYF,TGCGCCAGCAGCTCCACAGGGGGGAACACAGATACGCAGTATTTT
18,medium-sized,TRBJ2-3,TRBV10-2,.,CASSGPIGTPERTDTQYF,TGCGCCAGCAGTGGACCTATCGGGACACCCGAGCGCACAGATACGCAGTATTTT
14,.,TRBJ2-5,TRBV10-3,TRBD2,CAIRPGLASSTQYF,TGTGCCATCAGGCCGGGACTAGCGAGCAGTACCCAGTACTTC
13,many,TRBJ2-7,TRBV11-3,.,CASSRQLTYEQYF,TGTGCCAGCAGTCGACAGCTTACCTACGAGCAGTACTTC
14,.,TRBJ1-2,TRBV15,.,CATRPSGDPYGYTF,TGTGCCACCAGACCCTCAGGGGACCCATATGGCTACACCTTC
15,.,TRBJ2-7,TRBV6-1,TRBD2,CASRLAGLSSYEQYF,TGTGCCAGTAGACTAGCGGGACTCAGCTCCTACGAGCAGTACTTC
12,.,TRBJ2-7,TRBV2,.,CASSHASYEQYF,TGTGCCAGCAGCCACGCCTCCTACGAGCAGTACTTC
17,many,TRBJ1-5,TRBV19,TRBD1,CASKVGDRKNSNQPQHF,TGTGCCAGTAAGGTTGGGGACAGGAAGAATAGCAATCAGCCCCAGCATTTT
14,.,TRBJ2-3,TRBV19,.,CASTSGGGTDTQYF,TGTGCCAGTACCAGTGGAGGTGGCACAGATACGCAGTATTTT
16,.,TRBJ2-1,TRBV15,TRBD2,CATSSSGGYSYNEQFF,TGTGCCACCAGCAGTAGCGGGGGGTACTCCTACAATGAGCAGTTCTTC
20,.,TRBJ2-4,TRBV18,.,CASSLSRGLIIDVAKNIQYF,TGTGCCAGCTCACTGTCCCGGGGGCTTATCATCGATGTAGCCAAAAACATTCAGTACTTC
12,.,TRBJ2-5,TRBV20-1,.,CSAHRAGETQYF,TGCAGTGCTCACAGGGCGGGAGAGACCCAGTACTTC
11,medium-sized,TRBJ2-7,TRBV7-8,.,CASSSTGEQYF,TGTGCCAGCAGCTCCACAGGGGAGCAGTACTTC
13,.,TRBJ2-5,TRBV9,TRBD1,CASSVGQGETQYF,TGTGCCAGCAGCGTCGGACAGGGGGAGACCCAGTACTTC